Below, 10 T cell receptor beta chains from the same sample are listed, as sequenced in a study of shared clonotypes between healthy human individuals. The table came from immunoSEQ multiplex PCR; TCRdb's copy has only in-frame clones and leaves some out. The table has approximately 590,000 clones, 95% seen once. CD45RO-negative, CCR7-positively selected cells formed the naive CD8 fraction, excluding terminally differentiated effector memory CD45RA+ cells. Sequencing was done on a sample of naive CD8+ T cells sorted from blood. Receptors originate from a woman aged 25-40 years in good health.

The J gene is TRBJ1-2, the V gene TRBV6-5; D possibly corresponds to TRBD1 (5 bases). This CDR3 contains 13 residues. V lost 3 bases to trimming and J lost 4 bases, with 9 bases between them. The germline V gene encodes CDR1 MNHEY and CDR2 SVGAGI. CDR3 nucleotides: TGTGCCAGCAGTTATAAGGGGTCCTATGGCTACACCTTC. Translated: CASSYKGSYGYTF.

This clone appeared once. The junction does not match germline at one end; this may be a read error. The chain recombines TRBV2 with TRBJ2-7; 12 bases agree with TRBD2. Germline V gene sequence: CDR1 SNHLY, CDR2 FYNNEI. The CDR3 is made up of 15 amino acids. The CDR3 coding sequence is TGTGCCAGCAGTGGGACTAGCGGGGCCTCCTTCGAGCAGTACTTC. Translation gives CASSGTSGASFEQYF.

In nucleotides, the CDR3 is TGTGCCAGCAGTATCCGGGACGGCAATCAGCCCCAGCATTTT. The encoded protein is CASSIRDGNQPQHF. This chain links TRBV27 with TRBJ1-5; D may be TRBD1 (5 bases). Germline CDR1 is MNHEY and CDR2 is SMNVEV (reference sequence). The CDR3 loop spans 14 amino acids. Trimming shortened V by 5 bases and J by 2 bases, and 10 bases separated the two germline ends.

The CDR3 bases are TGTGCCAGCAGCTTATGGACCGACCGCTACGAGCAGTACTTC. Amino acids: CASSLWTDRYEQYF. The chain employs TRBV11-2 and TRBJ2-7; D remains unclear. V lost 2 bases, J lost 3 bases, and 11 bases lay in between. CDR1 and CDR2 (germline): SGHAT, FQNNGV. The CDR3 is 14 residues long. Supplemented by reference TRBV11-2 and TRBJ2-7, the full variable domain reads EAGVAQSPRYKIIEKRQSVAFWCNPISGHATLYWYQQILGQGPKLLIQFQNNGVVDDSQLPKDRFSAERLKGVDSTLKIQPAKLEDSAVYLCASSLWTDRYEQYFGPGTRLTVT.

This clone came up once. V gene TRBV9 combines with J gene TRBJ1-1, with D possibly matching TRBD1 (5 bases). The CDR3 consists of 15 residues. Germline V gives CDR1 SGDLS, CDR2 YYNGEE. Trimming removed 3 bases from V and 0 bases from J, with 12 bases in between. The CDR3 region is CASSGSGGMNTEAFF. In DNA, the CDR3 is TGTGCCAGCAGCGGATCGGGGGGAATGAACACTGAAGCTTTCTTT.

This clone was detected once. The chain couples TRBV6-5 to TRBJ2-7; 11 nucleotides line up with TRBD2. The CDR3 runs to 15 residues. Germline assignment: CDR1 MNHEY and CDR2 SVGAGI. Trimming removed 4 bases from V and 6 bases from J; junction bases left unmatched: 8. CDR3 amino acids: CASSFHPGTSGEQYF. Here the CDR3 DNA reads TGTGCCAGCAGTTTCCACCCCGGGACTAGCGGCGAGCAGTACTTC.

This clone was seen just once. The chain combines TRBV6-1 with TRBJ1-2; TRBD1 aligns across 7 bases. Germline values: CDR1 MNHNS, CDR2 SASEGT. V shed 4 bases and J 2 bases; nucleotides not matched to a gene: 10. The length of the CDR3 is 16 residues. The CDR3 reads CASSGAIRGENYGYTF. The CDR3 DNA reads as TGTGCCAGCAGTGGTGCCATCAGGGGGGAAAACTATGGCTACACCTTC.

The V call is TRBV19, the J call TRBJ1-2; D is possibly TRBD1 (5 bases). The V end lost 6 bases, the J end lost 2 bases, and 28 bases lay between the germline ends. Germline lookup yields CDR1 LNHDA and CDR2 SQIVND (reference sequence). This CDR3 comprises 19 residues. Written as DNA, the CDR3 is TGTGCCAGTAGACCCCTTTCCTTGGACAACCTGAAGGGGAACTATGGCTACACCTTC. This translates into CASRPLSLDNLKGNYGYTF.

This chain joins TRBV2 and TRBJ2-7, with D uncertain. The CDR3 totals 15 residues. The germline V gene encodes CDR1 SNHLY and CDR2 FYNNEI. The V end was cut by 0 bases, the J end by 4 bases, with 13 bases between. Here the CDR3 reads CASSEAMYKWYEQYF. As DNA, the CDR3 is TGTGCCAGCAGTGAAGCCATGTACAAGTGGTACGAGCAGTACTTC.

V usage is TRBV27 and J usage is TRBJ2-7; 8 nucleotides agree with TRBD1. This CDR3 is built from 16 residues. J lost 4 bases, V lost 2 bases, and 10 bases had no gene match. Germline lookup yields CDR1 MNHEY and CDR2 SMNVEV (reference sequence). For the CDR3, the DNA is TGTGCCAGCAGTTTACAGACAGGGGCGATATCATACGAGCAGTACTTC. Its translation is CASSLQTGAISYEQYF.